One T cell receptor (beta chain) is described in this entry. The data are from a study of control samples from healthy donors and cancer patients. The protocol was immunoSEQ multiplex PCR, while the TCRdb copy is restricted to in-frame clones and leaves out a portion. Found here are over 60,000 clones, around nine tenths of them singletons; the top ten hold 1.9%. The V end was cut by 1 base, the J end by 7 bases, with 18 bases between. CDR1 SGHTA and CDR2 FQGNSA come from the germline V gene. The CDR3 covers 16 residues. The origin of this receptor is a woman aged 55-75 years with head and neck cancer. The sequenced material came from PBMCs. The rearrangement joins TRBV7-2 to TRBJ2-3, with unresolved D. The CDR3 loop is CASSLVEVPNTYTQYF. CDR3 bases: TGTGCCAGCAGCTTAGTCGAGGTTCCTAACACGTATACGCAGTATTTT.